The T cell receptor beta chain described here comes from a study of blood T cell repertoires in COVID-19. Study-level information: Spain, Italy and the United States supplied samples that represented acute and convalescent COVID-19. PBMCs, B-cell-depleted T cells, or T cells provided the cDNA or gDNA that made up the material.

The table came from immunoSEQ multiplex PCR; TCRdb's copy has only in-frame clones and leaves some out. The profile shows approximately 340,000 clones, 80% to 90% of them singletons. CDR1 is ENHRY, CDR2 SYGVKD, per germline. The CDR3 contains 14 residues. The V end was cut by 6 bases, the J end by 0 bases, with 11 bases between. The rearrangement links TRBV10-3 to TRBJ1-2; D call uncertain. This sequence originates from a man aged 30-40 years with active or convalescent COVID-19. The sequenced sample consisted of peripheral blood. The DNA for the CDR3 is TGTGCCATCAGAGCCGAGACAACTAACTATGGCTACACCTTC. It specifies CAIRAETTNYGYTF.